This T cell receptor beta chain was captured in a study of shared clonotypes between healthy human individuals. About this clone: This same CDR3 is encoded by further DNA sequences in the sample.

Some clones are missing from TCRdb's copy, which holds only in-frame ones; the method was immunoSEQ multiplex PCR. Of around 1.4 million clones listed, 98% are singletons. CDR1 and CDR2 from the germline V gene are GTSNPN and SVGIG (reference sequence). This CDR3 is built from 13 residues. V was pared by 0 bases and J by 7 bases, with 12 bases between. The sequenced sample consisted of naive CD4+ T cells sorted from blood. Subset indicated: CD45RA+ positively selected. The receptor was derived from a man aged 25 to 45 in good health. V and J are TRBV30 and TRBJ1-2; D is uncertain. Here the CDR3 DNA reads TGTGCCTGGAGTGTACTCGGGGTAGGTGGCTACACCTTC. Encoded protein: CAWSVLGVGGYTF.